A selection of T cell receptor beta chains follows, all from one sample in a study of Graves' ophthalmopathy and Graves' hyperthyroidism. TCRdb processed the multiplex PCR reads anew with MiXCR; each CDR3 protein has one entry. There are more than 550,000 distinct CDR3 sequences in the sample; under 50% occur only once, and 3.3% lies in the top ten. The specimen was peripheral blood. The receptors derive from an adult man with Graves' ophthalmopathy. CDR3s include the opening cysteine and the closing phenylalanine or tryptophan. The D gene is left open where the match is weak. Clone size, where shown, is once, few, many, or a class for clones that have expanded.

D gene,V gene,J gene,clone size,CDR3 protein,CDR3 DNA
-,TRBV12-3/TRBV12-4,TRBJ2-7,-,CASSYHRWGRSFYEQYF,TGTGCCAGCAGTTACCATCGATGGGGGCGGAGCTTCTACGAGCAGTACTTC
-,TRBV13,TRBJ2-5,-,CASRTIRRETRAFQETQYF,TGTGCCAGCAGGACCATACGGAGGGAGACCAGGGCATTCCAAGAGACCCAGTACTTC
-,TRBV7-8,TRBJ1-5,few,CASSLEYFEVGNQPQHF,TGTGCCAGCAGCTTAGAGTATTTTGAGGTTGGCAATCAGCCCCAGCATTTT
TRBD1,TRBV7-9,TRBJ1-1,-,CASSLVGTGERNTEAFF,TGTGCCAGCAGCTTAGTCGGGACAGGGGAACGGAACACTGAAGCTTTCTTT
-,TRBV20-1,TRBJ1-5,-,CSARSGLYQPQHF,TGCAGTGCTAGATCAGGTCTCTATCAGCCCCAGCATTTT
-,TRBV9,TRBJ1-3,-,CASSSGRGANTIYF,TGTGCCAGCAGCTCCGGGAGGGGTGCAAACACCATATATTTT
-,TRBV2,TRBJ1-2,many,CASSEFLARRTYGYTF,TGTGCCAGCAGTGAATTTTTAGCCCGCCGGACCTATGGCTACACCTTC
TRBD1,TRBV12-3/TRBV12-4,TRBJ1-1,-,CASSPLGQGTEAFF,TGTGCCAGCAGTCCCTTGGGACAGGGCACTGAAGCTTTCTTT
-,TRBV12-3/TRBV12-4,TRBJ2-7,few,CASSSQGTVSYEQYF,TGTGCCAGCAGTTCACAGGGGACTGTATCCTACGAGCAGTACTTC
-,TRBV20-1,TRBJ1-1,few,CSAPTPGPTTEAFF,TGCAGTGCCCCGACCCCGGGGCCAACCACTGAAGCTTTCTTT
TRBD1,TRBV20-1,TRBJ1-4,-,CSVTQGINNEKLFF,TGCAGTGTCACACAGGGGATTAATAATGAAAAACTGTTTTTC
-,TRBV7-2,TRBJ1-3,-,CASSPRRDTGNTIYF,TGTGCCAGCAGCCCCCGTAGGGACACTGGAAACACCATATATTTT
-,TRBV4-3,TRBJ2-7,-,CASSQTGF,TGCGCCAGCAGCCAAACAGGCTTC
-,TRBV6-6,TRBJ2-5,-,CASSVGASERETQYF,TGTGCCAGCAGCGTAGGTGCTAGCGAACGAGAGACCCAGTACTTC
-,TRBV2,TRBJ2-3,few,CASSKGWITDTQYF,TGTGCCAGCAGCAAGGGGTGGATAACAGATACGCAGTATTTT
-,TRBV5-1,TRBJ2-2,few,CASSRDTPGTGELFF,TGCGCCAGCAGCCGGGACACCCCTGGCACCGGGGAGCTGTTTTTT
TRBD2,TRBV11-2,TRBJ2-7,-,CASSLRGASGRYEQYF,TGTGCCAGCAGCTTAAGAGGAGCTAGCGGGAGGTACGAGCAGTACTTC